These T cell receptor beta chains were read from a single sample in a study of CD8 T cells in Susac syndrome. TCRdb reanalysed the immunoSEQ multiplex PCR reads using MiXCR and keeps one entry per CDR3 protein. There are roughly 190,000 distinct CDR3 sequences in the sample; approximately 93% occur only once, and approximately 0.098% lies in the top ten. Material: CD4+ T cells from PBMCs. Source of these receptors: a human donor in good health. Both conserved end residues are part of each CDR3. The size entry is marked missing in some rows and otherwise reads once, few, many or a size class.

abundance	v_gene	j_gene	CDR3aa
.	TRBV18	TRBJ2-3	CASSPRREVTDTQYF
.	TRBV5-1	TRBJ2-2	CASSWRLANTGELFF
.	TRBV4-1	TRBJ1-6	CASSQERMGSLSLHF
.	TRBV4-1	TRBJ1-3	CASSQVKGQGNTIYF
.	TRBV5-1	TRBJ2-7	CASTTTGTSYEQYF
.	TRBV28	TRBJ1-2	CASSPVGQGRGYTF
.	TRBV15	TRBJ1-3	CATSRRDRGGNTIYF
.	TRBV15	TRBJ2-3	CATSRRLAVDTDTQYF
.	TRBV2	TRBJ1-2	CASITGWGGYTF
.	TRBV24-1	TRBJ2-1	CATSESSGISSYNEQFF
.	TRBV4-2	TRBJ2-5	CASSEPGPGETQYF
.	TRBV9	TRBJ2-7	CASSVESTPYEQYF
.	TRBV15	TRBJ1-4	CATSRDPREKLFF
.	TRBV10-3	TRBJ2-1	CAIRGPGGNEQFF
.	TRBV20-1	TRBJ2-1	CSATPTLGGSYNEQFF
few	TRBV7-3	TRBJ1-1	CASSFGQGSTEAFF
.	TRBV10-3	TRBJ2-1	CATWDYRGGNEQFF
.	TRBV15	TRBJ1-6	CATSRADGSYSPLHF
.	TRBV6-2/TRBV6-3	TRBJ2-2	CASSGQANTGELFF
.	TRBV7-8	TRBJ2-7	CASSLGQGNYEQYF
.	TRBV5-4	TRBJ2-2	CASSLKRGTGELFF
once	TRBV9	TRBJ2-6	CASSVGGASSGANVLTF
once	TRBV12-3/TRBV12-4	TRBJ1-5	CASSFELGNQPQHF
.	TRBV4-3	TRBJ2-2	CASSPVAGASGELFF
.	TRBV5-6	TRBJ1-1	CASSKNPFRTEAFF
once	TRBV5-1	TRBJ1-2	CASGTSPSNYGYTF
.	TRBV3-1	TRBJ1-5	CASSQGIRGGQPQHF
few	TRBV28	TRBJ1-2	CASSSGTGTNYGYTF
.	TRBV14	TRBJ2-5	CASSRLPGQGRETQYF
.	TRBV5-1	TRBJ1-4	CASAILGQPNEKLFF
.	TRBV30	TRBJ2-2	CAWSLNTGELFF
.	TRBV19	TRBJ2-2	CASKEHRGQTNTGELFF
.	TRBV25-1	TRBJ2-1	CASSGTGSNEQFF
.	TRBV2	TRBJ1-1	CASSVGRLNTEAFF
.	TRBV29-1	TRBJ1-5	CSVAQGSNQPQHF